What follows are 10 T cell receptor beta chains derived from one specimen sequenced in a study of T cells in Graves' hyperthyroidism and ophthalmopathy. TCR beta CDR3 regions were amplified from RNA transcripts. First-round RT-PCR targeting the TCR CDR3 was performed with the HTBI primer set. TCRdb recomputed calls from the multiplex PCR reads with MiXCR, one row per CDR3 protein. Seen here are hundreds of thousands of distinct CDR3 sequences, approximately 15% observed once, and the top ten hold approximately 5.7%. The sequenced sample consisted of blood. The receptors were gathered from a woman in her thirties with Graves' hyperthyroidism that later progressed to Graves' ophthalmopathy.

Details on this clonotype: No DNA is shown, since the ends of the CDR3 on it are uncertain; the CDR3 is the one TCRdb lists. The CDR3 reads CASSSSLIPEGYTF. This sequence joins TRBV6-1 and TRBJ1-2. The CDR3 spans 14 amino acids, including both terminal residues. Germline V CDR1 and CDR2: MNHNS, SASEGT.

V and J are TRBV5-4 and TRBJ2-3, with no clear D. Trimming left V 0 bases short and J 3 bases short, with 11 bases between. CDR1 is SGHNT, CDR2 YYREEE, per germline (reference sequence). The CDR3 contains 15 residues. For the CDR3, the DNA is TGTGCCAGCAGCTTGGACCACTTTAGGACAGATACGCAGTATTTT. It encodes CASSLDHFRTDTQYF.

The table lists this clonotype with many counts. The V call is TRBV27, the J call TRBJ2-7; D gene uncertain. Trimming left V 3 bases short and J 3 bases short, with 9 bases between. The CDR3 is made up of 13 amino acids. The germline V gene encodes CDR1 MNHEY and CDR2 SMNVEV (reference sequence). The CDR3 spells CASSFASHYEQYF. CDR3 sequence (DNA): TGTGCCAGCAGTTTTGCCAGCCACTACGAGCAGTACTTC.

This clonotype was counted at least ten times. The V call is TRBV27, the J call TRBJ2-2; D call uncertain. Germline CDR1 MNHEY, CDR2 SMNVEV (reference sequence). CDR3 size: 14 residues. Trimming took 8 bases from V and 3 from J, leaving 13 bases between them. CDR3 sequence reads: CASGDQADTGELFF. The CDR3 DNA reads as TGTGCCAGCGGCGATCAGGCTGACACCGGGGAGCTGTTTTTT.

The chain links TRBV5-4 to TRBJ2-2; the D is unclear. The CDR3 has 16 amino acids. The germline gives CDR1 SGHNT, CDR2 YYREEE (reference sequence). Trimming stripped 3 bases from V and 3 bases from J, with 15 bases between. Here the CDR3 reads CASSSPLLGYTGELFF. CDR3 nucleotide sequence: TGTGCCAGCAGCTCGCCTCTTTTAGGGTACACCGGGGAGCTGTTTTTT. The full variable domain, completed using reference TRBV5-4 and TRBJ2-2, is ETGVTQSPTHLIKTRGQQVTLRCSSQSGHNTVSWYQQALGQGPQFIFQYYREEENGRGNFPPRFSGLQFPNYSSELNVNALELDDSALYLCASSSPLLGYTGELFFGEGSRLTVL.

As to this clonotype: Here the CDR3 omits its conserved ending phenylalanine or tryptophan, so a read error is the likely source. J is TRBJ1-1 and V is TRBV4-3; a possible D gene is TRBD1 (5 bases). The CDR3 spans 14 residues. Trimming left V 4 bases short and J 1 base short, with 10 bases between. Germline CDR1 and CDR2: LGHNA and YSLEER. CDR3 protein: CASSRGTGNTEAFS. CDR3 coding DNA: TGCGCCAGCAGCCGAGGGACGGGGAACACTGAAGCTTTCTCT.

This clonotype was counted ten times or more. This chain uses TRBV7-2 with TRBJ1-1; perhaps TRBD1 as D (6 bases). The ends were cut back, 4 bases at V and 2 bases at J, with 11 bases in the middle. CDR1 and CDR2 from the germline V gene are SGHTA and FQGNSA. This CDR3 spans 14 amino acids. CDR3 amino acids: CASSSYRANTEAFF. For the CDR3, the DNA is TGTGCCAGCAGCTCGTACAGGGCTAACACTGAAGCTTTCTTT.

This clonotype was observed many times. V and J are TRBV12-3 or TRBV12-4 and TRBJ1-2; no firm D call. Trimming stripped 3 bases from V and 7 bases from J, with 12 bases between. The CDR3 totals 13 residues. The CDR3 nucleotides are TGTGCCAGCAGTTTTGACGTTCGAGGTGGCTACACCTTC. Protein: CASSFDVRGGYTF.

This clonotype was seen repeatedly, ten times or more. The chain joins TRBV19 to TRBJ2-5; 8 nucleotides align to TRBD1. J was trimmed by 1 base and V by 4 bases; bases with no gene match: 2. CDR3 length equals 14 residues. From germline, CDR1 is LNHDA and CDR2 SQIVND (reference sequence). The CDR3 sequence is CASSRTGFQETQYF. As DNA, the CDR3 is TGTGCCAGTAGTAGGACAGGGTTCCAAGAGACCCAGTACTTC.

This clonotype was seen at least ten times. This sequence joins TRBV10-3 and TRBJ1-1; the D gene is possibly TRBD1 (6 bases). In germline, CDR1 is ENHRY, CDR2 SYGVKD. The CDR3 has 13 residues. Trimming stripped 6 bases from V and 2 bases from J, with 10 bases between. The CDR3 DNA sequence: TGTGCCATCAGCCCGGGGGGCAACACTGAAGCTTTCTTT. Translating gives CAISPGGNTEAFF.